This section outlines one T cell receptor beta chain sequence together with its context. Its antigen is still unknown. Documented time point: blood from clinic visit 5 months post-surgery; TSC patient then seizure free. Surgery cases with the highest brain T cell transcript signatures were chosen for sequencing. This specimen belongs to a study of brain T cells in children with intractable seizures. Study results and caveats: Only CDR3 sequence similarity suggested viral specificity, without known HCMV serostatus. Absence of clones before surgery may stem from lower sequencing depth.

The protocol was immunoSEQ multiplex PCR, while the TCRdb copy is restricted to in-frame clones and leaves out a portion. Seen here are 300,000 to 400,000 clones, over 90% observed once, and the top ten hold 5% to 7%. The V and J ends lost 0 bases and 6 bases respectively, with 10 bases between them. Germline V lookup: CDR1 SGHRS, CDR2 YFSETQ. CDR3 length equals 14 residues. The sequence came from a boy in the first two years of life with tuberous sclerosis and intractable seizures. The chain is built from TRBV5-1 and TRBJ1-5, with D possibly being TRBD1 (6 bases). The sequencing used peripheral blood, collected roughly 5 months after surgery. The CDR3 sequence is CASSLETGLQPQHF. DNA of the CDR3: TGCGCCAGCAGCTTGGAGACAGGTCTTCAGCCCCAGCATTTT.